This T cell receptor beta chain was captured in a study of beta chain features in type 1 diabetes. Broader study findings: Type 1 diabetes patients showed a moderate but significant shortening of TCRB CDR3s in all four CD4+ subsets. The study found that naive, central memory and Treg TCRB repertoires appeared more similar in patients than in healthy donors. Reduced insertions and increased deletions marked VDJ junctions in type 1 diabetes patients.

This clone was picked up a small number of times. Its specificity is unknown. Averaging roughly 0.12 L, one heparinised blood draw came from each individual donor. CDR1 and CDR2 (germline): SGHNT, YYREEE (reference sequence). CDR3 length: 15 residues. The V end was cut by 5 bases, the J end by 0 bases, with 12 bases between. All of the isolated RNA was reverse transcribed, so expressed TCRB transcripts were sequenced. Samples of naive, central memory and regulatory T cells yielded a mean of around 3.4 million reads. The table came from immunoSEQ multiplex PCR; TCRdb's copy has only in-frame clones and leaves some out. The sample shows under 850,000 clones, about an eighth of them seen only once.

The chain links TRBV5-4 to TRBJ2-1; D remains ambiguous. The origin of this receptor is a young man with type 1 diabetes. The sequencing sample was made of naive CD4+ T cells from blood. The CDR3 loop is CASRYDTSSYNEQFF. In DNA form, the CDR3 reads TGTGCCAGCAGATACGACACGAGCTCCTACAATGAGCAGTTCTTC.